This T cell receptor (beta chain) emerged from a study of blood T cell repertoires in COVID-19. Germline CDR1 and CDR2: SNHLY and FYNNEI. This CDR3 has 13 amino acids. J lost 1 base, V lost 8 bases, and 3 bases had no gene match. Authors' analysis steps: Quantification of nucleated cells was approximated via reference gene primer amplification. Sequenced by immunoSEQ multiplex PCR; TCRdb stores in-frame clones only, minus some. The V and J calls and clone size come from that table; D and trimming were worked out from the DNA. Of about 210,000 clones listed, 81% are singletons. Participants' reported clinical history set cohort assignment.

The source is a woman aged 50 to 65 with acute COVID-19. The chain combines TRBV2 with TRBJ2-5; 8 bases map to TRBD1. Sequencing used PBMCs or T cells enriched from blood (not recorded which). CDR3 in amino acids: CASQTGVQETQYF. CDR3 bases: TGTGCCAGCCAGACAGGGGTCCAAGAGACCCAGTACTTC. The complete variable domain, with remaining parts taken from reference TRBV2 and TRBJ2-5, reads EPEVTQTPSHQVTQMGQEVILRCVPISNHLYFYWYRQILGQKVEFLVSFYNNEISEKSEIFDDQFSVERPDGSNFTLKIRSTKLEDSAMYFCASQTGVQETQYFGPGTRLLVL.